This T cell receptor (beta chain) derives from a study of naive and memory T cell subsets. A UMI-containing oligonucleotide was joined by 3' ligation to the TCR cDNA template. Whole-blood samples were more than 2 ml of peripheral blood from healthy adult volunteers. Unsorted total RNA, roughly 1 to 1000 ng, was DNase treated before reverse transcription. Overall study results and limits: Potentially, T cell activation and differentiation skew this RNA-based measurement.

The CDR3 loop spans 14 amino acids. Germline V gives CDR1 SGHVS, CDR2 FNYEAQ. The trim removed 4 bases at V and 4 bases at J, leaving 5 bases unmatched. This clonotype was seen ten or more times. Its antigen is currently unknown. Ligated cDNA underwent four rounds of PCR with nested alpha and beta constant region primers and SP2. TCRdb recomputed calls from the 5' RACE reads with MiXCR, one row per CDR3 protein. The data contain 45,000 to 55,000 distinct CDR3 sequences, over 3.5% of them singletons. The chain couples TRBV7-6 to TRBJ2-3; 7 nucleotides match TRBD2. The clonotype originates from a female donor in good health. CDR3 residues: CASSSSGNADTQYF. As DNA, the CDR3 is TGTGCCAGCAGCTCCAGCGGGAACGCAGATACGCAGTATTTT.